The text below deals with one T cell receptor beta chain. Participants had their cohort set by participant-reported clinical history. The data are from a study of blood T cell repertoires in COVID-19. Study-wide context: Spain, Italy and the United States supplied samples that represented acute and convalescent COVID-19. Sources were T cells, B-cell-depleted T cells, or PBMCs; the material itself was cDNA or gDNA.

The CDR3 is 15 amino acids. Trimming cost V 0 bases and J 7 bases, with 13 bases left between them. Looked up from germline, CDR1 is LGHNA and CDR2 is YNFKEQ. Libraries were prepared by immunoSEQ multiplex PCR; TCRdb keeps only in-frame clonotypes and omits some of them. The repertoire has hundreds of thousands of clones, 85% to 90% of them found once; the top ten carry around 1%. The sample was PBMCs or T cells enriched from blood (not recorded which). The clonotype was recovered from a man aged 18-30 years who had recovered from COVID-19. The rearrangement uses TRBV4-2 and TRBJ1-5; D ambiguous. The CDR3 loop is CASSQDVSVWQPQHF. As DNA, the CDR3 is TGTGCCAGCAGCCAAGATGTCAGCGTCTGGCAGCCCCAGCATTTT.